The 7 T cell receptor beta chains given below trace back to one sample, sequenced in a study of T-cell reconstitution after alpha-beta-depleted transplantation in children. TCRbeta library preparation incorporated unique molecular identifiers. TCRdb processed the PCR reads anew with MiXCR; each CDR3 protein has one entry. The profile shows just over 200,000 distinct CDR3 sequences, roughly 9.1% of them singletons. The source material was PBMCs, mostly from graft donor cells, sampled 360 days after TCRalphabeta/CD19-depleted stem cell transplant. These receptor sequences come from a male patient aged 2 to 10 who had a stem cell transplant for acute myeloid leukemia, so the T cells may come from the graft donor.

The chain has TRBV7-6 and TRBJ2-7; no clear D gene. From germline, CDR1 is SGHVS and CDR2 FNYEAQ. There are 13 residues in the CDR3. Trimming left V 2 bases short and J 6 bases short, with 11 bases between. This CDR3 reads CASSLNVGVEQYF. For the CDR3, the DNA is TGTGCCAGCAGCTTAAATGTTGGGGTCGAGCAGTACTTC.

V usage is TRBV7-9 and J usage is TRBJ1-4; tentatively, D is TRBD1 (6 bases). The CDR3 is 16 residues long. From germline, CDR1 is SEHNR and CDR2 FQNEAQ (reference sequence). Deletions cut 1 base from V and 3 bases from J, with 12 bases between. CDR3 in amino acids: CASSLEVGTPNEKLFF. CDR3 in DNA: TGTGCCAGCAGCTTAGAAGTTGGGACACCTAATGAAAAACTGTTTTTT.

This clonotype showed up many times. The chain recombines TRBV9 with TRBJ2-3; 10 positions match TRBD2. Trimming cost V 0 bases and J 6 bases; bases outside gene matches: 10. The CDR3 is 17 amino acids. Germline CDR1 is SGDLS and CDR2 is YYNGEE. The CDR3 region has the DNA TGTGCCAGCAGCGTAGACCCTAGCGGGGGTAAACGTGATACGCAGTATTTT. As protein: CASSVDPSGGKRDTQYF.

This clonotype was observed at least ten times. The chain employs TRBV29-1 and TRBJ2-2; no reliable D call. Germline values: CDR1 SQVTM, CDR2 ANQGSEA. The length of the CDR3 is 15 residues. V was shortened by 6 bases and J by 0 bases, with 14 bases between the two germline ends. CDR3 region: CSVHVSAPNTGELFF. CDR3 nucleotides: TGCAGCGTCCATGTTAGTGCGCCGAACACCGGGGAGCTGTTTTTT.

This clonotype was counted many times. This chain links TRBV12-3 or TRBV12-4 with TRBJ2-5, with D perhaps matching TRBD1 (6 bases). V dropped 5 bases and J dropped 3 bases, with 16 bases sitting between them. There are 15 residues in the CDR3. The CDR3 nucleotides are TGTGCCAGCAGTCCGCTTCCAGGGGCCGAAGAGACCCAGTACTTC. Its translation is CASSPLPGAEETQYF.

Note on this clonotype: Since a much larger clone is just one base distant, this may be a read error. The J gene is TRBJ1-4, the V gene TRBV20-1; a possible D gene is TRBD1 (5 bases). Germline CDR1 DFQATT, CDR2 SNEGSKA (reference sequence). V was shortened by 6 bases and J by 6 bases, with 17 bases between the two germline ends. The CDR3 contains 14 residues. The CDR3 DNA sequence: TGCAGTGCAATCCAGACACTAGGGGATGAAAAACTGTTTTTT. It yields the protein CSAIQTLGDEKLFF.

This clonotype has a handful of counts. This rearrangement joins TRBV7-9 to TRBJ2-7; 8 nucleotides line up with TRBD1. The CDR3 runs to 14 residues. The trim removed 5 bases at V and 2 bases at J, leaving 5 bases unmatched. Germline V lookup: CDR1 SEHNR, CDR2 FQNEAQ (reference sequence). Here the CDR3 DNA reads TGTGCCAGCAGCCCCGGGACAGGCACCTACGAGCAGTACGTC. Translated: CASSPGTGTYEQYV.